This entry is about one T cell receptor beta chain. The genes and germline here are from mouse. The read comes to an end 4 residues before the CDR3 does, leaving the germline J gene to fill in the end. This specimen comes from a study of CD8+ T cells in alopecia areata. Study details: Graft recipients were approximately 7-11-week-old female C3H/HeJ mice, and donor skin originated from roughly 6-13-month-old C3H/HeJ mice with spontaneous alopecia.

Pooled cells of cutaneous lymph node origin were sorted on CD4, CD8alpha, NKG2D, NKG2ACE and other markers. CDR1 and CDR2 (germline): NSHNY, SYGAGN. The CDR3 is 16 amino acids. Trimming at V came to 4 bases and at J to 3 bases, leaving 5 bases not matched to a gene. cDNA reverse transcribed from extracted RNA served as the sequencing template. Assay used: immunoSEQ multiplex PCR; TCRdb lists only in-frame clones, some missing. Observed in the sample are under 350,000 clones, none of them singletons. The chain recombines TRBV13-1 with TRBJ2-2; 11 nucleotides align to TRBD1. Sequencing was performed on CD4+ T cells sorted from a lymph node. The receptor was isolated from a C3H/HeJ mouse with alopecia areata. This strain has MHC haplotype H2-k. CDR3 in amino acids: CASSLGTGGDTGQLYF. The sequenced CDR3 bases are TGTGCCAGCAGTCTCGGGACAGGGGGGGACACCGGG.